This paragraph covers one TCR beta chain sequence. It has no known antigen specificity. No much larger clone is present one base from it, and per-base qualities are unavailable. The data originate from a study of T cell changes during pregnancy in multiple sclerosis (dated by TCRdb to the late 2010s). About the full investigation: The study looked at changes in the T cell repertoire across pregnancy in women with multiple sclerosis.

The method was the immunoSEQ multiplex PCR assay. Not all clones reach the TCRdb copy of this immuneACCESS table, which keeps in-frame sequences only. Checked studies attribute under half of the gap to unresolved V genes and leave the rest unexplained. The sample data list around 37,000 clones, and 70% to 90% of these were observed just once. Jointly, the top ten make up approximately 6.8% of the sample. Taken from the germline V gene, the CDR1 and CDR2 loops are SQVTM and ANQGSEA. The CDR3 has 13 amino acids, counting the end cysteine and phenylalanine. Just the 39-base CDR3 DNA is kept, in frame starting at base 1. Ends trimmed: V by 4 bases, J by 6 bases; bases unmatched to a gene: 7.

This clonotype originated in a female donor with multiple sclerosis, enrolled in a pregnancy study. Rearrangement joined TRBV29-1 to TRBJ1-2, and 8 junctional nucleotides match TRBD1. Sample: CD8+ T cells from peripheral blood mononuclear cells, taken in the third trimester of pregnancy. The DNA sequence reads TGCAGCGTTGTTAGACAGGGGCCGGATGGCTACACCTTC. Translated, it reads CSVVRQGPDGYTF.